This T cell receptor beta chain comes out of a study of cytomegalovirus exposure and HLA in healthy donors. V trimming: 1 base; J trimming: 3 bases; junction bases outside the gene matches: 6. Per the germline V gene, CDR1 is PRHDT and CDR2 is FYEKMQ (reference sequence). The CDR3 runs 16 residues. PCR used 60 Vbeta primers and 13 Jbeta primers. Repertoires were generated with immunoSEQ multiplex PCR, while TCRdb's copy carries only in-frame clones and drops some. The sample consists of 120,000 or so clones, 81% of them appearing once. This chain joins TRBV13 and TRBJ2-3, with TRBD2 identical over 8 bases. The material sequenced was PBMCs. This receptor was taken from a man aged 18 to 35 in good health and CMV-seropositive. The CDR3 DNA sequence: TGTGCCAGCAGCTTAGCGGTTAGCGGGAAGACAGATACGCAGTATTTT. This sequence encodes CASSLAVSGKTDTQYF.